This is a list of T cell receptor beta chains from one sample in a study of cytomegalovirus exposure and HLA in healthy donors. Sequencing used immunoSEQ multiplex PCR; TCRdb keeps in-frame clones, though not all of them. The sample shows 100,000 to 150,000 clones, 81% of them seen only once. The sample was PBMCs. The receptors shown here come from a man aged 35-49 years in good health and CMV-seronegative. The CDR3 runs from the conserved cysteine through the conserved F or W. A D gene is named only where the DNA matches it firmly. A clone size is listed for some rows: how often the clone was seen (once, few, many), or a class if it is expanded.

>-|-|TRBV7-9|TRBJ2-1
TGTGCCAGCAGCGGGGCCGTCTACAATGAGCAGTTCTTC
CASSGAVYNEQFF
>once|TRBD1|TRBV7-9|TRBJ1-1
TGTGCCAGCAAGGACAGGGGGAGTCACACTGAAGCTTTCTTT
CASKDRGSHTEAFF
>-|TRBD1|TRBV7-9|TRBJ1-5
TGTGCCAGCAGCCGTACAGGGGGCCAGCCCCAGCATTTT
CASSRTGGQPQHF
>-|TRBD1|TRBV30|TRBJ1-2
TGTGCCTGGAGTGTACGCCAGGGGGCGGAGGGCTACACCTTC
CAWSVRQGAEGYTF
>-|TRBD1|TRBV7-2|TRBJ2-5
TGTGCCAGCAGCGGACAGGGTTCGGGCGAGACCCAGTACTTC
CASSGQGSGETQYF
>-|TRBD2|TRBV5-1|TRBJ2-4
TGCGCCAGCAGCCCCGGGACTAGCGGGAGTAGTGGAGTGGCCAAAAACAGTCAGTACTTC
CASSPGTSGSSGVAKNSQYF
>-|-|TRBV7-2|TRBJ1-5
TGTGCCAGCAGCTTATCCGTCCCTCAGCCCCAGCATTTT
CASSLSVPQPQHF
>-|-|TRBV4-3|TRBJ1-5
TGCGCCAGCAGCCAAGATCGGGTGGGGGGGCAGCCCCAGCATTTT
CASSQDRVGGQPQHF
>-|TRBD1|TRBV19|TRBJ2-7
TGTGCCAGTAGCCCCCCCGGGACAGGGGCTCCCCACGAGCAGTACTTC
CASSPPGTGAPHEQYF
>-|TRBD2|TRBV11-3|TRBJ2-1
TGTGCCAGCAGTAGCGGGGAGTACAATGAGCAGTTCTTC
CASSSGEYNEQFF
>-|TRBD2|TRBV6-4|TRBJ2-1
TGTGCCAGTGACCGAGGACTAGCGGGACACTACAATGAGCAGTTCTTC
CASDRGLAGHYNEQFF
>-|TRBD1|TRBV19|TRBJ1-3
TGTGCCAGTAGTAGCCGGACAGGGGGAAGCTCTGGAAACACCATATATTTT
CASSSRTGGSSGNTIYF
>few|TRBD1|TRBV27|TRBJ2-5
TGTGCCAGCAGTTCACGTCCCGGGACAGGGGAACAGACCCAGTACTTC
CASSSRPGTGEQTQYF
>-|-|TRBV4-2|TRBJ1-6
TGTGCCAGCAGCCCTAACAGGGTAAATTCACCCCTCCACTTT
CASSPNRVNSPLHF
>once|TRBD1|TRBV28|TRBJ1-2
TGTGCCAGCAGTTGGACAGGGGTTCGCGGCTACACCTTC
CASSWTGVRGYTF
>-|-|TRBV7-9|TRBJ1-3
TGTGCCAGCAGCTTACCAGGGGATGGAAACACCATATATTTT
CASSLPGDGNTIYF
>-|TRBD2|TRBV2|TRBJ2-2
TGTGCCAGCAGCGCAACCGGGACTAGCTCAAACACCGGGGAGCTGTTTTTT
CASSATGTSSNTGELFF
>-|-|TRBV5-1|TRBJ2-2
TGCGCCAGCAGCCCCTTCGTCGGGGAGCTGTTTTTT
CASSPFVGELFF
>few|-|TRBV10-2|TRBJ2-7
TGCGCCAGCAGTGAACTGATATCCGAGCAGTACTTC
CASSELISEQYF
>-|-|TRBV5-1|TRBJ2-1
TGCGCCAGCAGCTTGGACTACCGCGAGCAGTTCTTC
CASSLDYREQFF
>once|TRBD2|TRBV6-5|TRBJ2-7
TGTGCCAGCAGTTACGCCGGGACTAGCGGTGCCTACGAGCAGTACTTC
CASSYAGTSGAYEQYF
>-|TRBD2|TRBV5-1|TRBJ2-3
TGCGCCAGCAGCCTCTGGACTAGCGGGGGGACAGATACGCAGTATTTT
CASSLWTSGGTDTQYF
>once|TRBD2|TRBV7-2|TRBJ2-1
TGTGCCAGCAGCCTACTAGCGGGGTCAAGCTCCTACAATGAGCAGTTCTTC
CASSLLAGSSSYNEQFF
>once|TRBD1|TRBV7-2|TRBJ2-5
TGTGCCAGCAGCGAGACAGGGTTTAGGTTAGAGACCCAGTACTTC
CASSETGFRLETQYF
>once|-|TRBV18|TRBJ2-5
TGTGCCAGCTCACCATACAAGCGAGAGACCCAGTACTTC
CASSPYKRETQYF
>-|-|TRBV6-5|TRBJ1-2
TGTGCCAGCTACGGTCCCGGTTTTAACTATGGCTACACCTTC
CASYGPGFNYGYTF
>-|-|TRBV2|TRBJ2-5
TGTGCCAGCAGCGTTACTAGGAAAGAGACCCAGTACTTC
CASSVTRKETQYF
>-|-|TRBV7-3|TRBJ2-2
TGTGCCAGCAGCTTTGCGGGTTCCACCGGGGAGCTGTTTTTT
CASSFAGSTGELFF
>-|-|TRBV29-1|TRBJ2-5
TGCAGCCAGGGGGGTATCACACAAGAGACCCAGTACTTC
CSQGGITQETQYF
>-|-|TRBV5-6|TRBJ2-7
TGTGCCAGCAGCTTGCAGGGGGGGCAGTACTTC
CASSLQGGQYF
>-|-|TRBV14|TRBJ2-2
TGTGCCAGCAGCCGACAGAACGGGGAGCTGTTTTTT
CASSRQNGELFF
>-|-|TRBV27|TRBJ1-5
TGTGCCAGCAGTTTCCAGGGAAGGGATCAGCCCCAGCATTTT
CASSFQGRDQPQHF
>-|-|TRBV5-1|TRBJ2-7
TGCGCCAGCAGCTTGGTCCAGGGCTACGAGCAGTACTTC
CASSLVQGYEQYF
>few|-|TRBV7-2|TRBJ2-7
TGTGCCAGCAGCTCCATCCTCAGGGGAGGGTCCGAGCAGTACTTC
CASSSILRGGSEQYF
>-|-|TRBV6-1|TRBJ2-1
TGTGCCAGCAGTGTCCTCTGGGGGGACGGCGGGAATGAGCAGTTCTTC
CASSVLWGDGGNEQFF
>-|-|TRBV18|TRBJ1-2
TGTGCCAGCTCACTTTTACAGGGCTATGGCTACACCTTC
CASSLLQGYGYTF
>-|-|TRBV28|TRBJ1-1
TGTGCCAGCAGTTTAAACCCCCTGGGAGGAGGGGACTTT
CASSLNPLGGGDF
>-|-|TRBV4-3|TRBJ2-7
TGCGCCAGCAGCCAGGGCCCAGGGGAGTACGAGCAGTACTTC
CASSQGPGEYEQYF
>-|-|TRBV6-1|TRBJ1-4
TGTGCCAGCAGTGGGCATAAAACTAATGAAAAACTGTTTTTT
CASSGHKTNEKLFF
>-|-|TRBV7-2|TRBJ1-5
TGTGCCAGCAGCCCCTCCGGGGGTAGCAATCAGCCCCAGCATTTT
CASSPSGGSNQPQHF
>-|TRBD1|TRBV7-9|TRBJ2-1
TGTGCCAGCAGCTCGGACAGCAGGGGGATGAGGCCTTCAAATGAGCAGTTCTTC
CASSSDSRGMRPSNEQFF
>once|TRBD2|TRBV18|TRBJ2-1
TGTGCCAGCTCACCACCGGCGGGGGGGAGATCTGGTGAGCAGTTCTTC
CASSPPAGGRSGEQFF
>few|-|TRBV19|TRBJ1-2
TGTGCCAGTAGCCAGGCGTACTATGGCTACACCTTC
CASSQAYYGYTF
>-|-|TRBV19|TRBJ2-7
TGTGCCAGTAGTCGAGGTTCCGACTACGAGCAGTACTTC
CASSRGSDYEQYF
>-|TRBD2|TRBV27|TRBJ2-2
TGTGCCACCCAAGCGGGGACGAACACCGGGGAGCTGTTTTTT
CATQAGTNTGELFF
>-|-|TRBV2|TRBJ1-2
TGTGCCAGCAGTGAAGCGCTTCGGGAGAATGGCTACACCTTC
CASSEALRENGYTF
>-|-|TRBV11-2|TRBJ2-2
TGTGCCAGCAGCTTAATTTATCGCGGGACCGAGGGTCCCGGGGAGCTGTTTTTT
CASSLIYRGTEGPGELFF
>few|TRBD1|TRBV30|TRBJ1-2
TGTGCCTGGAGAGTAGACAGGGACGGCGGCTACACCTTC
CAWRVDRDGGYTF
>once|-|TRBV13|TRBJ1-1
TGTGCCAGCAGCCTCCACACCGAGGGTAGGTCTTTCTTT
CASSLHTEGRSFF
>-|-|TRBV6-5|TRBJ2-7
TGTGCCAGCACCGACCGGTCGGACAGCGTGAGGCAGTACTTC
CASTDRSDSVRQYF
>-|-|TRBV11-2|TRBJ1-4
TGTGCCAGCAGCTCCGGTAGCCGCCCTAATGAAAAACTGTTTTTT
CASSSGSRPNEKLFF